A selection of T cell receptor beta chains follows, all from one sample in a study of shared clonotypes between healthy human individuals. Data came from immunoSEQ multiplex PCR; TCRdb stores just in-frame clones and leaves some out. The table has about 2.3 million clones, more than 85% seen once. Source material: naive CD4+ T cells from PBMCs. Receptor source: a man aged 18-30 years in good health. Some clones in this sample may be carry-over from other donors' samples. Both conserved end residues are part of each CDR3. Fields, in order: CDR3 DNA, CDR3 protein, clone size, V gene, J gene, D gene. A D gene is named only where the DNA matches it firmly. Clone size, where shown, is once, few, many, or a class for clones that have expanded.

CDR3nt: TGTGCCAGCAGCTTAACAGGGGCGAACACTGAAGCTTTCTTT
CDR3aa: CASSLTGANTEAFF
abundance: few
v_gene: TRBV7-2
j_gene: TRBJ1-1
d_gene: TRBD1

CDR3nt: TGTGCCAGCAGCGTGACATCGAGAGACGAGCAGTACTTC
CDR3aa: CASSVTSRDEQYF
abundance: .
v_gene: TRBV9
j_gene: TRBJ2-7
d_gene: .

CDR3nt: TGTGCCAGCATAGGGGCCGACCTAGGGGGTGGCTACACCTTC
CDR3aa: CASIGADLGGGYTF
abundance: .
v_gene: TRBV6-5
j_gene: TRBJ1-2
d_gene: .

CDR3nt: TGTGCCAGCAGTGAGGACAGGGGTCAGCCCCAGCATTTT
CDR3aa: CASSEDRGQPQHF
abundance: once
v_gene: TRBV6-1
j_gene: TRBJ1-5
d_gene: TRBD1

CDR3nt: TGTGCCAGCAGCGGGAACCTCCTGGGGGAGCAGTTCTTC
CDR3aa: CASSGNLLGEQFF
abundance: once
v_gene: TRBV27
j_gene: TRBJ2-1
d_gene: .

CDR3nt: TGTGCCAGCAGCATCGGGCCGACCTACAATGAGCAGTTCTTC
CDR3aa: CASSIGPTYNEQFF
abundance: .
v_gene: TRBV5-4
j_gene: TRBJ2-1
d_gene: .

CDR3nt: TGTGCCAGCAGCCAAGTAGCGGGAGTTGCCGATACGCAGTATTTT
CDR3aa: CASSQVAGVADTQYF
abundance: .
v_gene: TRBV4-2
j_gene: TRBJ2-3
d_gene: TRBD2

CDR3nt: TGCGCCAGCAGTCAATCCGGCGGGGGAGGTAGCAATCAGCCCCAGCATTTT
CDR3aa: CASSQSGGGGSNQPQHF
abundance: .
v_gene: TRBV23-1
j_gene: TRBJ1-5
d_gene: .

CDR3nt: TGTGCCAGCAGCCAAGGCGGGAGAGGCTCCTACAATGAGCAGTTCTTC
CDR3aa: CASSQGGRGSYNEQFF
abundance: .
v_gene: TRBV14
j_gene: TRBJ2-1
d_gene: TRBD2

CDR3nt: TGTGCCAGCAGTATGCGGGACAGGGGGTCCTACGAGCAGTACTTC
CDR3aa: CASSMRDRGSYEQYF
abundance: .
v_gene: TRBV6-1
j_gene: TRBJ2-7
d_gene: TRBD1

CDR3nt: TGCGCCAGCAGCTTACGACAGGACTACAATGAGCAGTTCTTC
CDR3aa: CASSLRQDYNEQFF
abundance: .
v_gene: TRBV5-1
j_gene: TRBJ2-1
d_gene: .

CDR3nt: TGTGCCAGCATGCGGACAGGGAACACTGAAGCTTTCTTT
CDR3aa: CASMRTGNTEAFF
abundance: .
v_gene: TRBV6-1
j_gene: TRBJ1-1
d_gene: TRBD1

CDR3nt: TGTGCCAGCAGAGAGGACAGGTACACAGATACGCAGTATTTT
CDR3aa: CASREDRYTDTQYF
abundance: once
v_gene: TRBV25-1
j_gene: TRBJ2-3
d_gene: TRBD1

CDR3nt: TGTGCCAGCAGCCCTGCGGGGGGGCCACTCTCCTACGAGCAGTACTTC
CDR3aa: CASSPAGGPLSYEQYF
abundance: .
v_gene: TRBV13
j_gene: TRBJ2-7
d_gene: TRBD2

CDR3nt: TGTGCCAGCAGCTTAGTTGCGACTAGCGGGCAGCACGAGCAGTACTTC
CDR3aa: CASSLVATSGQHEQYF
abundance: .
v_gene: TRBV7-2
j_gene: TRBJ2-7
d_gene: TRBD2

CDR3nt: TGTGCCAGCAGCTCCGGGAACATTCAGTACTTC
CDR3aa: CASSSGNIQYF
abundance: .
v_gene: TRBV7-3
j_gene: TRBJ2-4
d_gene: .

CDR3nt: TGTGCCAGCAAGATGGACAGATCCTATCAGCCCCAGCATTTT
CDR3aa: CASKMDRSYQPQHF
abundance: .
v_gene: TRBV6-5
j_gene: TRBJ1-5
d_gene: .

CDR3nt: TGTGCCAGCAGTGTCGTAGGCGCTAGTCGGAAAGAGACCCAGTACTTC
CDR3aa: CASSVVGASRKETQYF
abundance: .
v_gene: TRBV2
j_gene: TRBJ2-5
d_gene: .

CDR3nt: TGTGCCAGCAGCGTAGAGGTGCAGGGGACTGAAGCTTTCTTT
CDR3aa: CASSVEVQGTEAFF
abundance: once
v_gene: TRBV9
j_gene: TRBJ1-1
d_gene: .

CDR3nt: TGCGCCAGCAGCTTGGAGGGAGGCAGTGGCACTGAAGCTTTCTTT
CDR3aa: CASSLEGGSGTEAFF
abundance: .
v_gene: TRBV5-1
j_gene: TRBJ1-1
d_gene: .

CDR3nt: TGTGCCAGCGGCTTAAGGCAGGGGGTAGAAAAACTGTTTTTT
CDR3aa: CASGLRQGVEKLFF
abundance: few
v_gene: TRBV6-5
j_gene: TRBJ1-4
d_gene: TRBD1

CDR3nt: TGTGCCAGCACGGGGGACGCCTACGAGCAGTACTTC
CDR3aa: CASTGDAYEQYF
abundance: .
v_gene: TRBV2
j_gene: TRBJ2-7
d_gene: .

CDR3nt: TGTGCCAGCAGTTTGCTTAGGGGGAAACTGTTTTTT
CDR3aa: CASSLLRGKLFF
abundance: .
v_gene: TRBV6-5
j_gene: TRBJ1-4
d_gene: .

CDR3nt: TGTGCCAGCAGTTACAACGCGGAGCAGTACTTC
CDR3aa: CASSYNAEQYF
abundance: .
v_gene: TRBV6-6
j_gene: TRBJ2-7
d_gene: .

CDR3nt: TGTGCCAGCAGTCAGCCGCGCACCCCGGAAGATACGCAGTATTTT
CDR3aa: CASSQPRTPEDTQYF
abundance: .
v_gene: TRBV6-1
j_gene: TRBJ2-3
d_gene: .

CDR3nt: TGTGCCAGCAGCTTAAATACAGGGGGATACAATGAGCAGTTCTTC
CDR3aa: CASSLNTGGYNEQFF
abundance: .
v_gene: TRBV11-2
j_gene: TRBJ2-1
d_gene: TRBD1

CDR3nt: TGTGCCAGCAGTTGGGGGCGGGAGTATGAGGAGACCCAGTACTTC
CDR3aa: CASSWGREYEETQYF
abundance: once
v_gene: TRBV7-2
j_gene: TRBJ2-5
d_gene: .

CDR3nt: TGTGCCAGCAGCTTGCTTACGACTAGCGGGGCCAACAATGAGCAGTTCTTC
CDR3aa: CASSLLTTSGANNEQFF
abundance: .
v_gene: TRBV11-1
j_gene: TRBJ2-1
d_gene: TRBD2

CDR3nt: TGTGCCAGCAGTTCACTTTCGGGCGGAGGGACCTACGAGCAGTACTTC
CDR3aa: CASSSLSGGGTYEQYF
abundance: .
v_gene: TRBV6-5
j_gene: TRBJ2-7
d_gene: .

CDR3nt: TGTGCCAGCAGCCCCTCGTGGGGTACCGGGGAGCTGTTTTTT
CDR3aa: CASSPSWGTGELFF
abundance: .
v_gene: TRBV7-3
j_gene: TRBJ2-2
d_gene: .

CDR3nt: TGTGCCAGCAGCCAAGACTTCGGTGGCGGGAGGAGCCTCTACGAGCAGTACTTC
CDR3aa: CASSQDFGGGRSLYEQYF
abundance: .
v_gene: TRBV14
j_gene: TRBJ2-7
d_gene: TRBD2